The 28 T cell receptor beta chains in this list originate from one sample, sequenced in a study of radiotherapy plus CTLA-4 blockade in lung cancer. The protocol was immunoSEQ multiplex PCR, while the TCRdb copy is restricted to in-frame clones and leaves out a portion. The profile shows around 45,000 clones, about 88% of them singletons. The sequencing here drew on peripheral blood, taken from a patient treated with radiotherapy plus ipilimumab. Source of these receptors: a human donor with non-small cell lung cancer whose response to radiotherapy plus ipilimumab could not be evaluated.

The J gene is TRBJ1-1, the V gene TRBV9; D may be TRBD1 (6 bases). This CDR3 spans 14 amino acids. V was clipped by 0 bases and J by 1 base, with 7 bases between them. Germline CDR1 reads SGDLS; CDR2 reads YYNGEE. CDR3 nucleotides: TGTGCCAGCAGCGTAGGGACAGCGAACACTGAAGCTTTCTTT. It codes for CASSVGTANTEAFF.

V and J are TRBV15 and TRBJ1-3; a weak D match, TRBD1 (5 bases). CDR1 LNHNV and CDR2 YYDKDF come from the germline V gene (reference sequence). The length of the CDR3 is 15 residues. The germline V and J ends were trimmed by 0 bases and 16 bases, with 22 bases remaining between them. CDR3 nucleotides: TGTGCCACCAGCAGAGATGGTGCACCCCGGGACGGGACTTATTTT. This encodes CATSRDGAPRDGTYF. The full variable domain, its missing parts supplied by reference TRBV15 and TRBJ1-3, is DAMVIQNPRYQVTQFGKPVTLSCSQTLNHNVMYWYQQKSSQAPKLLFHYYDKDFNNEADTPDNFQSRRPNTSFCFLDIRSPGLGDTAMYLCATSRDGAPRDGTYFGEGSWLTVV.

The gene calls are TRBV28 and TRBJ1-5; 7 bases are shared with TRBD1. Looked up from germline, CDR1 is MDHEN and CDR2 is SYDVKM. The CDR3 consists of 15 residues. The V segment lost 7 bases and the J segment 2 bases; nucleotides outside the gene matches: 8. The CDR3 coding sequence is TGTGCCAGCAAACCGACAGGGATTGGCAATCAGCCCCAGCATTTT. As protein: CASKPTGIGNQPQHF.

This clone was seen just once. The chain links TRBV28 to TRBJ2-5, with 7 bases matching TRBD1. The CDR3 is made up of 15 amino acids. V trimming: 6 bases; J trimming: 4 bases; junction bases outside the gene matches: 11. Germline V gene sequence: CDR1 MDHEN, CDR2 SYDVKM. The CDR3 DNA reads TGTGCCAGCAGCCGCCGGGACAGCAGGGCAGAGACCCAGTACTTC. It translates to CASSRRDSRAETQYF.

In this sample, this clone turned up once. The chain carries TRBV7-2 and TRBJ2-3; D perhaps matches TRBD1 (6 bases). The V end lost 5 bases, the J end lost 6 bases, and 9 bases lay between the germline ends. The CDR3 spans 12 residues. Germline CDR1 and CDR2: SGHTA and FQGNSA. The CDR3 DNA is TGTGCCAGCAGCCCGAGGGGGGATACGCAGTATTTT. Translated: CASSPRGDTQYF.

This chain connects TRBV29-1 to TRBJ1-1; possible D gene TRBD1, 6 bases. Germline CDR1 and CDR2: SQVTM and ANQGSEA. Between the trimmed V and J ends, which lost 3 bases and 4 bases, there was a span of 15 bases. The CDR3 spans 14 residues. The DNA for the CDR3 is TGCAGCGTTGACAGGGGCGGAATGAGCACTGAAGCTTTCTTT. As protein: CSVDRGGMSTEAFF. Drawing the rest from reference TRBV29-1 and TRBJ1-1, the complete variable domain is SAVISQKPSRDICQRGTSLTIQCQVDSQVTMMFWYRQQPGQSLTLIATANQGSEATYESGFVIDKFPISRPNLTFSTLTVSNMSPEDSSIYLCSVDRGGMSTEAFFGQGTRLTVV.

This chain connects TRBV27 to TRBJ2-4, with D tentatively TRBD1 (6 bases). Trimming removed 5 bases from V and 0 bases from J, with 8 bases in between. The CDR3 covers 14 residues. Germline CDR1 and CDR2: MNHEY and SMNVEV (reference sequence). The CDR3 here is CASSAGVAKNIQYF. The DNA for the CDR3 is TGTGCCAGCAGTGCAGGGGTAGCCAAAAACATTCAGTACTTC.

The chain joins TRBV18 to TRBJ2-3; 8 bases match TRBD1. V lost 0 bases, J lost 1 base, and 3 bases stayed unmatched. CDR3 length equals 16 residues. In germline, CDR1 is KGHSH, CDR2 LQKENI. CDR3 sequence (DNA): TGTGCCAGCTCACCACCCGGACAGGGCCGCACAGATACGCAGTATTTT. This codes for CASSPPGQGRTDTQYF.

The chain couples TRBV6-6 to TRBJ2-7; TRBD2 is a possible D gene (5 bases). CDR1 is MNHNY, CDR2 SVGAGI, per germline (reference sequence). This CDR3 spans 14 amino acids. Trimming left V 6 bases short and J 2 bases short, with 14 bases between. CDR3 DNA sequence: TGTGCCAGCAGCCCCCCCGGGGTTCCCTACGAGCAGTACTTC. This encodes CASSPPGVPYEQYF.

This rearrangement joins TRBV9 to TRBJ1-4; D not certain. This CDR3 has 13 residues. Germline V lookup: CDR1 SGDLS, CDR2 YYNGEE. The V end lost 4 bases, the J end lost 14 bases, and 18 bases lay between the germline ends. DNA for the CDR3: TGTGCCAGCAGCCTAAGAGGCGGGGATGAGCTGTTTTTT. Its translation: CASSLRGGDELFF.

V usage is TRBV5-6 and J usage is TRBJ2-2, with a weak D call TRBD2 (5 bases). The length of the CDR3 is 13 residues. Germline V lookup: CDR1 SGHDT, CDR2 YYEEEE. Trimming shortened V by 1 base and J by 6 bases, and 7 bases separated the two germline ends. The CDR3 DNA is TGTGCCAGCAGCTTGCGCGGGCCCGGGGAGCTGTTTTTT. This translates into CASSLRGPGELFF.

J is TRBJ2-1 and V is TRBV7-9; D is undetermined. The CDR3 is 13 amino acids. Looked up from germline, CDR1 is SEHNR and CDR2 is FQNEAQ (reference sequence). Trimming took off 3 bases at V and 2 bases at J, with 5 bases between the two ends. This CDR3 is CASSLGPYNEQFF. The CDR3 nucleotides are TGTGCCAGCAGCTTGGGCCCCTACAATGAGCAGTTCTTC.

The CDR3 sequence is CASSSRQGALNTEAFF. CDR3 nucleotides: TGTGCCAGCAGTTCCCGACAGGGGGCTTTGAACACTGAAGCTTTCTTT. This rearrangement joins TRBV27 to TRBJ1-1; 10 bases match TRBD1. Germline lookup yields CDR1 MNHEY and CDR2 SMNVEV (reference sequence). The CDR3 spans 16 residues. The ends lost 4 bases at V and 0 bases at J; junction bases unmatched: 5.

This clone occurred once. The CDR3 loop is CASSNREAKNIQYF. DNA of the CDR3: TGTGCCAGCAGCAACAGGGAAGCCAAAAACATTCAGTACTTC. J is TRBJ2-4 and V is TRBV5-4, with D possibly TRBD1 on 6 matching bases. The CDR3 sequence is 14 residues long. V was trimmed by 4 bases and J by 0 bases, leaving 8 bases between them. CDR1 SGHNT and CDR2 YYREEE come from the germline V gene (reference sequence).

CDR3 in amino acids: CASSNYGQGLSNQPQHF. The CDR3 nucleotides read TGTGCCAGTAGTAACTACGGACAGGGACTTAGCAATCAGCCCCAGCATTTT. The chain joins TRBV19 to TRBJ1-5; 8 nucleotides align to TRBD1. The CDR3 contains 17 residues. Trimming removed 4 bases from V and 0 bases from J; junction bases left unmatched: 8. Germline V gives CDR1 LNHDA, CDR2 SQIVND (reference sequence).

CDR3 nucleotide sequence: TGTGCCAGCAGCCCGCTGGGGGCTAGCTCTGGAAACACCATATATTTT. Translated: CASSPLGASSGNTIYF. The V gene is TRBV7-9, the J gene TRBJ1-3, with D possibly being TRBD1 (6 bases). The germline gives CDR1 SEHNR, CDR2 FQNEAQ (reference sequence). Trimming removed 5 bases from V and 0 bases from J, with 14 bases in between. The CDR3 is made up of 16 amino acids.

The V gene is TRBV2, the J gene TRBJ2-1, with 7 bases that match TRBD1. CDR1 is SNHLY and CDR2 is FYNNEI in the germline V gene. After removal of 6 bases from V and 2 bases from J, the junction contained 7 bases not matched to a gene. The CDR3 is 15 amino acids. CDR3 in DNA: TGTGCCAGCAGCGCCGTGGGACAGCCCTACAATGAGCAGTTCTTC. Amino acid sequence: CASSAVGQPYNEQFF.

V is TRBV7-9 and J is TRBJ2-7; D may be TRBD2 (5 bases). Trimming left V 3 bases short and J 0 bases short, with 9 bases between. The CDR3 has 14 residues. Germline V gene data show CDR1 as SEHNR and CDR2 as FQNEAQ (reference sequence). CDR3 DNA sequence: TGTGCCAGCAGCTTTACACGGGACTCCTACGAGCAGTACTTC. As protein: CASSFTRDSYEQYF.

This chain joins TRBV4-3 and TRBJ2-5; TRBD1 aligns across 7 bases. The CDR3 length is 15 residues. The germline V gene has CDR1 LGHNA and CDR2 YSLEER. Trimming cost V 0 bases and J 5 bases; bases outside gene matches: 6. CDR3 sequence: CASSQERGPWETQYF. The CDR3 DNA reads TGCGCCAGCAGCCAAGAGAGGGGGCCCTGGGAGACCCAGTACTTC.

A single count supports this clone. The chain employs TRBV5-1 and TRBJ1-6, with TRBD1 matching over 9 bases. V gave up 5 bases and J gave up 8 bases; unmatched junction bases: 5. CDR1 SGHRS and CDR2 YFSETQ come from the germline V gene. This CDR3 has 14 amino acids. The CDR3 nucleotides read TGCGCCAGCAGTAAAGACAGGGGGGATTCACCCCTCCACTTT. It specifies CASSKDRGDSPLHF.

V is TRBV5-1 and J is TRBJ2-1; 9 positions agree with TRBD1. With 0 bases clipped from V and 2 bases from J, the junction kept 0 bases outside the gene matches. CDR1 and CDR2 (germline): SGHRS, YFSETQ. The CDR3 contains 15 residues. The CDR3 region is CASSLGDRAYNEQFF. The CDR3 DNA sequence: TGCGCCAGCAGCTTGGGGGACAGGGCCTACAATGAGCAGTTCTTC.

The gene calls are TRBV6-5 and TRBJ2-5; maybe TRBD2 (7 bases). The germline gives CDR1 MNHEY, CDR2 SVGAGI. V lost 0 bases, J lost 2 bases, and 10 bases lay in between. CDR3 size: 15 residues. The CDR3: CASSYSAGAQETQYF. The CDR3 region has the DNA TGTGCCAGCAGTTACTCGGCGGGGGCACAAGAGACCCAGTACTTC.

The rearrangement links TRBV4-1 to TRBJ1-4; 7 bases line up with TRBD1. This CDR3 spans 14 amino acids. The germline gives CDR1 MGHRA, CDR2 YSYEKL. V lost 4 bases to trimming and J lost 4 bases; unmatched junction nucleotides: 3. CDR3 amino acids: CASSLQGSNEKLFF. The CDR3 coding sequence is TGCGCCAGCAGCCTACAGGGGAGTAATGAAAAACTGTTTTTT.

This clone appeared once. CDR3 in amino acids: CASSVQGRLAKNIQYF. As DNA, the CDR3 is TGCGCCAGCAGTGTACAGGGGCGACTAGCCAAAAACATTCAGTACTTC. V is TRBV10-2 and J is TRBJ2-4, with 7 bases aligning to TRBD1. Germline CDR1 WSHSY, CDR2 SAAADI. The CDR3 has 16 residues. V shed 4 bases, J shed 0 bases, and the junction held 6 bases outside the gene matches.

In DNA, the CDR3 is TGTGCCAGCAGCTTAACCGATAGTACAGGGCCGGACAATGAGCAGTTCTTC. This gives the protein CASSLTDSTGPDNEQFF. V gene TRBV7-6 combines with J gene TRBJ2-1; TRBD1 is a possible D gene (6 bases). The CDR3 has 17 residues. Looked up from germline, CDR1 is SGHVS and CDR2 is FNYEAQ. The germline V and J ends were trimmed by 2 bases and 5 bases, with 19 bases remaining between them.

The rearrangement links TRBV9 to TRBJ2-5, with 11 nucleotides matching TRBD2. This CDR3 has 15 amino acids. V shed 4 bases, J shed 5 bases, and the junction held 7 bases outside the gene matches. Germline CDR1 reads SGDLS; CDR2 reads YYNGEE. The CDR3 DNA sequence: TGTGCCAGCAGCCGTACTAGCGGGAGCTGGGAGACCCAGTACTTC. It translates to CASSRTSGSWETQYF.

The chain carries TRBV5-1 and TRBJ2-7; D may be TRBD1 (6 bases). Germline-derived CDR1 and CDR2 are SGHRS and YFSETQ. This CDR3 comprises 14 residues. With 0 bases removed from V and 0 bases from J, the gap between germline ends came to 7 bases. The CDR3 here is CASSLGQDSYEQYF. The CDR3 nucleotides read TGCGCCAGCAGCTTGGGACAGGACTCCTACGAGCAGTACTTC.

This chain uses TRBV5-1 with TRBJ1-1; D is possibly TRBD1 (5 bases). This CDR3 contains 14 residues. Per the germline V gene, CDR1 is SGHRS and CDR2 is YFSETQ. The V end lost 0 bases, the J end lost 2 bases, and 8 bases lay between the germline ends. The CDR3 DNA is TGCGCCAGCAGCTTGGCACAGGCAAACACTGAAGCTTTCTTT. Residues: CASSLAQANTEAFF.